Shown below are 5 T cell receptor gamma chains from a single sample sequenced in a study of γδ T cells in repeated Plasmodium falciparum infection. TCRdb reran clone calling via CATT on the multiplex PCR reads. The sample records approximately 32,000 gamma-chain clones, more than 1.4% being singletons. Bulk repertoires came from Vgamma9/Vdelta2+ or Vdelta2-negative gammadelta T cells flow-sorted from PBMC. Sequencing was carried out using gamma-delta T cells from blood. The receptor set was obtained from a pool of human donors (malaria-infected and uninfected, not separated).

V is TRGV9 and J is TRGJP. The germline gives CDR1 GITISATS, CDR2 ISYDGTV (reference sequence). V was clipped by 9 bases and J by 4 bases; unmatched bases: 9. The CDR3 extends over 16 amino acids. CDR3 in amino acids: CALRKNQELGKKIKVF. CDR3 coding DNA: TGTGCCTTGAGAAAAAATCAAGAGTTGGGCAAAAAAATCAAGGTATTT.

Of note for this clone: Given a far larger clone just one base away, this is likely a sequencing read error. Within the sample, other DNA sequences also encode this same CDR3. The chain joins TRGV2 to TRGJ1 or TRGJ2. Here the J gene came from matching the DNA to germline, since TCRdb omits it. Germline trimming cut 0 bases from V and 10 bases from J; bases unmatched to any gene: 9. This CDR3 has 13 amino acids. Germline CDR1 and CDR2: EGSNGY and YDSYNSKV. DNA of the CDR3: TGTGCCACCTGGGACGGGCCACCTTACAAGAAACTCTTT. It translates to CATWDGPPYKKLF.

This clone showed up many times. With only one base between it and a far larger clone, this is likely a read error. Within the sample, other DNA sequences also encode this same CDR3. The J gene is TRGJP, the V gene TRGV9. Germline matching of the DNA provided the J gene here, since TCRdb leaves it blank. The CDR3 length is 14 residues. Trimming took 0 bases from V and 13 from J; bases not matched to a gene: 3. Germline V gene data show CDR1 as GITISATS and CDR2 as ISYDGTV (reference sequence). This CDR3 is CALWEVAGKKIKVF. The CDR3, as DNA: TGTGCCTTGTGGGAGGTGGCAGGCAAAAAAATCAAGGTATTT.

As concerns this clone: A far larger clone is only one base removed, so a read error is likely. Additional DNA sequences in this sample encode the identical CDR3. No call exists for the J gene, whereas the V gene is TRGV9. This CDR3 contains 17 residues. CDR1 is GITISATS, CDR2 ISYDGTV, per germline (reference sequence). CDR3 amino acids: CALWEVQGGLGKKIKVF. In DNA, the CDR3 is TGTGCCTTGTGGGAGGTGCAAGGGGGGTTGGGCAAAAAAATTAAGGTATTT.

This clone was seen more than once but under ten times. It is likely a read error: a sequence one base away is far more abundant. Different DNA sequences within this sample yield the same CDR3. V gene TRGV9 combines with J gene TRGJP. Because TCRdb records no J gene, it was assigned here through a match of the DNA to germline. CDR3 size: 18 residues. The germline CDR1 and CDR2 sequences are GITISATS and ISYDGTV (reference sequence). With V trimmed by 0 bases and J by 13 bases, 15 bases remained unmatched. In nucleotides, the CDR3 is TGTGCCTTGTGGGAGGTGGGGGCCCGTAGGTTAGGCAAAAAAATCAAGGTATTT. Translating it yields CALWEVGARRLGKKIKVF.